There are a few counts of the clone carrying this T cell receptor (beta chain). The target antigen is unknown. The data stem from a study of Ad26.COV2.S vaccination and SARS-CoV-2 variants. Method: immunoSEQ multiplex PCR; TCRdb's copy keeps in-frame clones and lacks some. Of around 86,000 clones in the sample, approximately 82% were seen once. Whole-study findings and limits: After vaccination, substantial breadth of spike-specific CD8+ and CD4+ responses was reported.

The receptor was derived from a human donor who had recovered from COVID-19. The specimen was peripheral blood, collected after recovery from COVID-19.

CDR3: CASSLYPNTGELFF. The CDR3 DNA reads TGCGCCAGCAGCTTGTACCCGAACACCGGGGAGCTGTTTTTT. The chain combines TRBV5-1 with TRBJ2-2; D unresolved. The CDR3 contains 14 residues. Germline V gene data show CDR1 as SGHRS and CDR2 as YFSETQ. The V end was cut by 1 base, the J end by 0 bases, with 4 bases between.